This T cell receptor beta chain is from a study of blood T cell repertoires in COVID-19. The table came from immunoSEQ multiplex PCR; TCRdb's copy has only in-frame clones and leaves some out. The data show under 150,000 clones, with approximately 80% seen just once and more than 7% held by the top ten. This CDR3 is 14 amino acids long. Trimming took 6 bases from V and 5 from J, leaving 16 bases between them. Germline assignment: CDR1 SEHNR and CDR2 FQNEAQ (reference sequence). The chain employs TRBV7-9 and TRBJ1-1; possibly TRBD1 for D (5 bases). The TCR sequence derives from a human donor with acute or convalescent COVID-19. The donor label of this sample is uncertain. The sample comprised peripheral blood. CDR3 coding DNA: TGTGCCAGCAGTCTTAGGGGAGGGGCAACTGAAGCTTTCTTT. Residues: CASSLRGGATEAFF.